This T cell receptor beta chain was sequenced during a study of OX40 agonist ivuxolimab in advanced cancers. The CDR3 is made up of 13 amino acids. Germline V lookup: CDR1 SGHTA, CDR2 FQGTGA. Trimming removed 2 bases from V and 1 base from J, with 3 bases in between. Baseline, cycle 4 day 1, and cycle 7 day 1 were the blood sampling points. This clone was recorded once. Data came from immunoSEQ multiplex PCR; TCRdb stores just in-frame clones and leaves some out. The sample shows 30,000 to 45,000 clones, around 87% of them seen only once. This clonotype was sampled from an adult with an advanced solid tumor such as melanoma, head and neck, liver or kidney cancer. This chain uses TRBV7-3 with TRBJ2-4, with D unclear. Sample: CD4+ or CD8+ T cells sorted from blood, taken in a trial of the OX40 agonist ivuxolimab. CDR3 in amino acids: CASSLLAKNIQYF. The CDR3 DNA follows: TGTGCCAGCAGCTTACTGGCCAAAAACATTCAGTACTTC.